A selection of T cell receptor beta chains follows, all from one sample in a study of a mutant IDH1 vaccine in newly diagnosed glioma. No antigen has been assigned to these receptors. Method: immunoSEQ multiplex PCR; TCRdb's copy keeps in-frame clones and lacks some. Found here are some 33,000 clones, over 75% of them singletons; the top ten hold around 2.4%. The material was PBMCs, obtained from a glioma patient whose treatment included an IDH1 peptide vaccine. The receptors come from a man aged 40-50 years with glioma. Each CDR3 is given with its conserved first and last residue. D genes are given only for firm matches.

>-|TRBV27|TRBJ2-1
CASSLLFGDEQFF
TGTGCCAGCAGTTTGCTTTTCGGGGATGAGCAGTTCTTC
>-|TRBV10-3|TRBJ2-5
CAISEFSEETQYF
TGTGCCATCAGTGAGTTTAGCGAAGAGACCCAGTACTTC
>-|TRBV28|TRBJ1-6
CASSHRGNSPLHF
TGTGCCAGCAGTCACAGAGGTAATTCACCCCTCCACTTT
>-|TRBV28|TRBJ1-2
CASSPPVGSPRPNYGYTF
TGTGCCAGCAGTCCCCCTGTGGGCAGCCCGCGCCCTAACTATGGCTACACCTTC
>-|TRBV5-6|TRBJ1-1
CASRQDRNTEAFF
TGTGCCAGCAGACAGGACAGGAACACTGAAGCTTTCTTT
>-|TRBV20-1|TRBJ2-7
CSARVGYEQYF
TGCAGTGCTAGAGTAGGGTACGAGCAGTACTTC
>-|TRBV5-6|TRBJ1-2
CASSLGPGFYGYTF
TGTGCCAGCAGCTTGGGCCCGGGATTCTATGGCTACACCTTC
>-|TRBV7-9|TRBJ2-1
CASSLGQGGYNEQFF
TGTGCCAGCAGCTTAGGGCAGGGGGGCTACAATGAGCAGTTCTTC
>-|TRBV25-1|TRBJ2-6
CASSESRFSGANVLTF
TGTGCCAGCAGTGAATCGCGGTTCTCTGGGGCCAACGTCCTGACTTTC
>-|TRBV6-5|TRBJ2-7
CATSGQSYEQYF
TGTGCCACCTCGGGGCAGAGCTACGAGCAGTACTTC
>TRBD1|TRBV10-1|TRBJ1-5
CASSEFGTGGRGNQPQHF
TGCGCCAGCAGTGAGTTTGGGACAGGGGGACGGGGCAATCAGCCCCAGCATTTT
>TRBD1|TRBV30|TRBJ1-6
CAWSRDRGTPLHF
TGTGCCTGGAGCCGGGACAGGGGTACACCCCTCCACTTT
>-|TRBV7-9|TRBJ1-2
CASSPLGAGPLGGYGYTF
TGTGCCAGCAGCCCCCTTGGTGCAGGGCCCTTAGGGGGCTATGGCTACACCTTC
>TRBD1|TRBV28|TRBJ1-1
CASSPGAGGLFYTEAFF
TGTGCCAGCAGTCCCGGAGCAGGGGGCCTGTTTTACACTGAAGCTTTCTTT
>-|TRBV6-5|TRBJ1-1
CASSYGGLDTEAFF
TGTGCCAGCAGTTACGGGGGTTTGGACACTGAAGCTTTCTTT
>TRBD2|TRBV27|TRBJ2-1
CASSPSSGGAREQFF
TGTGCCAGCAGTCCCTCTAGCGGGGGGGCGCGGGAGCAGTTCTTC
>TRBD1|TRBV9|TRBJ1-2
CASSPGTGGRNTF
TGTGCCAGCAGCCCCGGGACAGGGGGCAGAAACACCTTC
>TRBD1|TRBV5-4|TRBJ1-2
CASSLVGGTGTSYGYTF
TGTGCCAGCAGCTTGGTCGGCGGGACAGGGACTTCCTATGGCTACACCTTC